These 21 T cell receptor beta chains were sequenced from one sample in a study of regulatory and conventional T cells in RAG deficiency. Conventional CD4+ T cells were sorted from blood as CD25-low CD127-high cells. Measured with immunoSEQ multiplex PCR; TCRdb has only the in-frame clones, and not every one. This table has 30,000 to 40,000 clones, roughly three quarters appearing once. These same data were also listed under a study on regulatory T cells. As that report states: Amplification used 52 TRBV primers and 13 TRBJ primers.

Sequences were obtained from CD4+ effector T cells sorted from blood. Source of these receptors: a human donor in good health.

The rearrangement uses TRBV18 and TRBJ1-5; 8 bases are a match to TRBD1. V lost 8 bases, J lost 4 bases, and 4 bases stayed unmatched. The CDR3 spans 13 residues. In germline, CDR1 is KGHSH, CDR2 LQKENI. CDR3 nucleotides: TGTGCCAGCAATACAGGGGGGAATCAGCCCCAGCATTTT. Protein: CASNTGGNQPQHF. The full variable domain, with the rest looked up from reference TRBV18 and TRBJ1-5, is NAGVMQNPRHLVRRRGQEARLRCSPMKGHSHVYWYRQLPEEGLKFMVYLQKENIIDESGMPKERFSAEFPKEGPSILRIQQVVRGDSAAYFCASNTGGNQPQHFGDGTRLSIL.

This chain uses TRBV19 with TRBJ1-1, with 9 bases identical to TRBD1. V was pared by 2 bases and J by 4 bases, with 23 bases of the junction left unmatched. Germline V CDR1 and CDR2: LNHDA, SQIVND (reference sequence). The CDR3 length is 21 residues. CDR3 loop: CASSIYRPRPGTGSRSTEAFF. Here the CDR3 DNA reads TGTGCCAGTAGTATATATCGCCCCCGGCCCGGGACAGGGAGCAGGAGCACTGAAGCTTTCTTT.

This sequence joins TRBV21-1 and TRBJ1-2; TRBD1, the table's D call, lacks a check against the DNA. TRBV21-1 is a pseudogene segment. This CDR3 comprises 15 residues. The CDR3: CASSNTNRGEVGYTF. CDR3 DNA sequence: TGTGCCAGCAGCAACACTAACAGGGGGGAGGTTGGCTACACCTTC.

This sequence joins TRBV6-5 and TRBJ1-3; no definite D call. The CDR3 totals 11 residues. Trimming removed 6 bases at V and 4 bases at J, with 4 bases between. CDR1 is MNHEY, CDR2 SVGAGI, per germline. CDR3 sequence (DNA): TGTGCCAGCAGCCGGGGAAACACCATATATTTT. Amino acids: CASSRGNTIYF.

This chain uses TRBV18 with TRBJ2-2; 12 bases align to TRBD2. V lost 3 bases, J lost 3 bases, and 5 bases stayed unmatched. Germline assignment: CDR1 KGHSH and CDR2 LQKENI. The CDR3 is 17 residues long. In nucleotides, the CDR3 is TGTGCCAGCTCACCCCTAGCGGGGGGGCCCCACACCGGGGAGCTGTTTTTT. This gives the protein CASSPLAGGPHTGELFF.

V and J are TRBV6-5 and TRBJ2-7, with 8 nucleotides matching TRBD1. The germline CDR1 and CDR2 sequences are MNHEY and SVGAGI. V lost 4 bases, J lost 1 base, and 9 bases stayed unmatched. CDR3 length: 16 amino acids. The CDR3 nucleotides are TGTGCCAGCAGTTCGAGACGGACAGGGAAATCCTACGAGCAGTACTTC. Its protein product is CASSSRRTGKSYEQYF.

The chain uses TRBV2 and TRBJ1-1; TRBD1 matches at 7 bases. The CDR3 runs 13 residues. Germline V gene sequence: CDR1 SNHLY, CDR2 FYNNEI. The ends lost 10 bases at V and 1 base at J; junction bases unmatched: 6. DNA of the CDR3: TGTGCCACCGGCCGGACAGGGAACACTGAAGCTTTCTTT. Protein sequence: CATGRTGNTEAFF. Supplemented by reference TRBV2 and TRBJ1-1, the full variable domain reads EPEVTQTPSHQVTQMGQEVILRCVPISNHLYFYWYRQILGQKVEFLVSFYNNEISEKSEIFDDQFSVERPDGSNFTLKIRSTKLEDSAMYFCATGRTGNTEAFFGQGTRLTVV.

The chain recombines TRBV27 with TRBJ1-2; TRBD1 might be the D (6 bases). The germline V and J ends were trimmed by 8 bases and 3 bases, with 16 bases remaining between them. This CDR3 region has 14 residues. Germline lookup yields CDR1 MNHEY and CDR2 SMNVEV (reference sequence). The CDR3 sequence is CASRTGGLDYGYTF. In nucleotides, the CDR3 is TGTGCCAGCCGGACGGGGGGCTTGGACTATGGCTACACCTTC.

The rearrangement joins TRBV11-2 to TRBJ2-5, with no clear D. The germline gives CDR1 SGHAT, CDR2 FQNNGV. CDR3 length: 14 amino acids. V was trimmed by 5 bases and J by 2 bases, leaving 12 bases between them. CDR3 sequence (DNA): TGTGCCAGCAGCCAGGCTACTTTACAAGAGACCCAGTACTTC. As protein: CASSQATLQETQYF.

The gene calls are TRBV9 and TRBJ1-3; no definite D call. The CDR3 is made up of 16 amino acids. CDR1 is SGDLS, CDR2 YYNGEE, per germline. Trimming took 0 bases from V and 2 from J, leaving 12 bases between them. CDR3 coding DNA: TGTGCCAGCAGCGTAGAGGACTACCCGACTGGAAACACCATATATTTT. Encoded protein: CASSVEDYPTGNTIYF.

The V call is TRBV18, the J call TRBJ1-4; no reliable D call. The CDR3 spans 14 residues. Trimming removed 3 bases at V and 4 bases at J, with 9 bases between. Germline CDR1 and CDR2: KGHSH and LQKENI. CDR3 in amino acids: CASSPGSHNEKLFF. The CDR3 bases are TGTGCCAGCTCACCCGGGTCACATAATGAAAAACTGTTTTTT.

This rearrangement joins TRBV15 to TRBJ1-6; D unresolved. V gave up 0 bases and J gave up 7 bases, with 10 bases separating them. The CDR3 consists of 15 residues. Germline lookup yields CDR1 LNHNV and CDR2 YYDKDF (reference sequence). The chain's CDR3 is CATSRDPEGNSPLHF. CDR3 DNA sequence: TGTGCCACCAGCAGAGATCCTGAGGGAAATTCACCCCTCCACTTT. Full variable domain (missing parts from reference TRBV15 and TRBJ1-6): DAMVIQNPRYQVTQFGKPVTLSCSQTLNHNVMYWYQQKSSQAPKLLFHYYDKDFNNEADTPDNFQSRRPNTSFCFLDIRSPGLGDTAMYLCATSRDPEGNSPLHFGNGTRLTVT.

The chain combines TRBV5-1 with TRBJ1-1; D unresolved. The germline V and J ends were trimmed by 5 bases and 4 bases, with 21 bases remaining between them. The germline V gene has CDR1 SGHRS and CDR2 YFSETQ. This CDR3 has 16 amino acids. This chain's CDR3 is CASSSGPRPESTEAFF. In nucleotides, the CDR3 is TGCGCCAGCAGTTCCGGTCCCCGACCCGAGAGCACTGAAGCTTTCTTT.

This clone is a singleton in its sample. The chain links TRBV5-6 to TRBJ2-7; the D gene is possibly TRBD1 (6 bases). Germline CDR1 reads SGHDT; CDR2 reads YYEEEE. This CDR3 is built from 13 residues. V lost 0 bases and J 3 bases, leaving 7 bases between the germline ends. As DNA, the CDR3 is TGTGCCAGCAGCTTGGCCAGGGGCTACGAGCAGTACTTC. Translation: CASSLARGYEQYF.

The chain has TRBV6-5 and TRBJ2-7; TRBD2 matches at 8 bases. Germline assignment: CDR1 MNHEY and CDR2 SVGAGI. V was clipped by 6 bases and J by 0 bases; unmatched bases: 4. The CDR3 contains 14 residues. CDR3 bases: TGTGCCAGCAGGGTAGCGGGGAGCTCCTACGAGCAGTACTTC. Amino acid sequence: CASRVAGSSYEQYF.

This chain joins TRBV19 and TRBJ1-1; a weak D match, TRBD1 (5 bases). V was clipped by 3 bases and J by 4 bases, with 6 bases between them. The CDR3 is 12 amino acids. Per the germline V gene, CDR1 is LNHDA and CDR2 is SQIVND (reference sequence). CDR3 sequence (DNA): TGTGCCAGTAGTATTCAGGGCACTGAAGCTTTCTTT. It specifies CASSIQGTEAFF.

This chain connects TRBV19 to TRBJ1-5, with D hard to call. CDR3 size: 12 residues. The V and J ends lost 1 base and 7 bases respectively, with 5 bases between them. Germline CDR1 reads LNHDA; CDR2 reads SQIVND (reference sequence). The CDR3 nucleotides read TGTGCCAGTAGTATAGTTGGCCAGCCCCAGCATTTT. Its translation: CASSIVGQPQHF.

The gene calls are TRBV10-3 and TRBJ1-5; weak D call: TRBD1 (6 bases). The CDR3 is 13 residues long. Trimming removed 6 bases at V and 1 base at J, with 7 bases between. Germline V gives CDR1 ENHRY, CDR2 SYGVKD. CDR3 amino acids: CAISQGSNQPQHF. For the CDR3, the DNA is TGTGCCATCAGCCAGGGGAGCAATCAGCCCCAGCATTTT.

The CDR3 DNA follows: TGCGCCAGCAGCCAAGAGGGGCGGGGGGGCGTTTACAATGAGCAGTTCTTC. Translation gives CASSQEGRGGVYNEQFF. The chain carries TRBV4-1 and TRBJ2-1, with TRBD2 matching 9 bases. Germline CDR1 is MGHRA and CDR2 is YSYEKL. The CDR3 is made up of 17 amino acids. After removal of 0 bases from V and 4 bases from J, the junction contained 7 bases not matched to a gene.

In its sample, this clone was seen a few times. The chain carries TRBV5-1 and TRBJ1-6; TRBD1 matches at 10 bases. With 4 bases clipped from V and 9 bases from J, the junction kept 7 bases outside the gene matches. CDR1 SGHRS and CDR2 YFSETQ come from the germline V gene. This CDR3 has 15 amino acids. In DNA, the CDR3 is TGCGCCAGCAGCCCCTGGACAGGGGGGACTTCACCCCTCCACTTT. It encodes CASSPWTGGTSPLHF.

V usage is TRBV7-2 and J usage is TRBJ1-2, with D uncertain. Germline V gene sequence: CDR1 SGHTA, CDR2 FQGNSA. The CDR3 has 12 residues. V gave up 5 bases and J gave up 4 bases, with 8 bases separating them. The CDR3 is CASSDLTYGYTF. CDR3 in DNA: TGTGCCAGCAGCGACCTAACCTATGGCTACACCTTC.